Each of the 14 T cell receptor beta chains below was sequenced from the same sample in a study of cytomegalovirus exposure and HLA in healthy donors. PCR primers comprised 60 Vbeta and 13 Jbeta primers. Only in-frame clones appear in the TCRdb table, and some are missing; sequencing was by immunoSEQ multiplex PCR. The listing records 100,000 or so clones. The sample taken for sequencing was PBMCs. These receptors were taken from a man between 45 and 60 years old in good health and CMV-seronegative.

In the case of this clone: At the DNA level, this CDR3 is encoded by other sequences in the same sample as well. V usage is TRBV25-1 and J usage is TRBJ2-7; perhaps TRBD1 as D (6 bases). The V end lost 4 bases, the J end lost 3 bases, and 10 bases lay between the germline ends. The germline V gene has CDR1 MGHDK and CDR2 SYGVNS. This CDR3 comprises 13 residues. CDR3 in amino acids: CASSGGQGYEQYF. CDR3 coding DNA: TGTGCCAGCAGTGGGGGGCAGGGCTACGAGCAGTACTTC.

The rearrangement links TRBV5-1 to TRBJ2-3; TRBD2 aligns across 13 bases. Unmatched junction bases numbered 3, after V lost 4 bases and J lost 4 bases. Germline V gives CDR1 SGHRS, CDR2 YFSETQ. CDR3 length: 15 amino acids. CDR3 in amino acids: CASSPTSGGPDTQYF. The CDR3 DNA reads TGCGCCAGCAGCCCGACTAGCGGGGGGCCAGATACGCAGTATTTT.

This chain joins TRBV29-1 and TRBJ1-1, with D maybe TRBD1 (5 bases). CDR3 length: 13 amino acids. Looked up from germline, CDR1 is SQVTM and CDR2 is ANQGSEA. The chain's CDR3 is CSISKGANTEAFF. The DNA for the CDR3 is TGCTCCATCAGTAAAGGGGCGAACACTGAAGCTTTCTTT.

The rearrangement joins TRBV18 to TRBJ2-3, with TRBD2 matching 11 bases. V trimming: 5 bases; J trimming: 5 bases; junction bases outside the gene matches: 3. The CDR3 runs 14 residues. CDR1 is KGHSH, CDR2 LQKENI, per germline. The CDR3 here is CASSTTSGVDTQYF. In nucleotides, the CDR3 is TGTGCCAGCTCAACGACTAGCGGGGTAGATACGCAGTATTTT.

The V and J genes are TRBV29-1 and TRBJ1-1; D call uncertain. V lost 5 bases and J 3 bases, leaving 19 bases between the germline ends. The CDR3 has 15 residues. The germline V gene encodes CDR1 SQVTM and CDR2 ANQGSEA. CDR3 loop: CSVTDMHPSYTEAFF. In nucleotides, the CDR3 is TGCAGCGTTACCGACATGCACCCGTCCTACACTGAAGCTTTCTTT.

The V gene is TRBV2, the J gene TRBJ1-5; 8 bases are a match to TRBD1. This CDR3 contains 14 residues. V lost 5 bases to trimming and J lost 5 bases; unmatched junction nucleotides: 5. The germline CDR1 and CDR2 sequences are SNHLY and FYNNEI. The CDR3 nucleotides are TGTGCCAGCAGTTGGCAGGGGGCTGATCAGCCCCAGCATTTT. Translating gives CASSWQGADQPQHF.

The chain couples TRBV19 to TRBJ1-2, with no clear D. Germline values: CDR1 LNHDA, CDR2 SQIVND (reference sequence). The CDR3 is made up of 16 amino acids. V was trimmed by 1 base and J by 0 bases, leaving 12 bases between them. CDR3 DNA sequence: TGTGCCAGTAGTATAGGCCCCAGGCCCACTAACTATGGCTACACCTTC. It encodes CASSIGPRPTNYGYTF.

V gene TRBV7-2 combines with J gene TRBJ2-7; possible D gene TRBD2, 5 bases. Germline V CDR1 and CDR2: SGHTA, FQGNSA. V lost 1 base and J 2 bases, leaving 12 bases between the germline ends. The CDR3 is 15 amino acids. The CDR3 loop reads CASSLGRTPAYEQYF. For the CDR3, the DNA is TGTGCCAGCAGCTTAGGGAGGACGCCTGCCTACGAGCAGTACTTC.

The rearrangement links TRBV15 to TRBJ1-3; D gene unclear. The CDR3 is made up of 13 amino acids. Trimming removed 3 bases at V and 0 bases at J, with 3 bases between. Looked up from germline, CDR1 is LNHNV and CDR2 is YYDKDF (reference sequence). This CDR3 is CATSSISGNTIYF. CDR3 bases: TGTGCCACCAGCAGTATCTCTGGAAACACCATATATTTT.

The chain recombines TRBV7-6 with TRBJ1-5; 7 nucleotides match TRBD1. V shed 5 bases, J shed 8 bases, and the junction held 9 bases outside the gene matches. CDR1 is SGHVS, CDR2 FNYEAQ, per germline. The length of the CDR3 is 14 residues. The CDR3 nucleotides are TGTGCCAGCAGCCCGACAGGGATCGAAGAGCCCCAGCATTTT. The encoded protein is CASSPTGIEEPQHF.

A word on this clone: The junction and the germline gene differ at one end; a read error may be behind it. The gene calls are TRBV2 and TRBJ2-2; 11 nucleotides line up with TRBD2. This CDR3 spans 17 amino acids. The V gene's germline CDR1 is SNHLY and CDR2 FYNNEI. For the CDR3, the DNA is TGTGCCAGCAGTCAAGCGACTAGCGGGGAGGGCACCGGGGAGCTGTTTTTT. It specifies CASSQATSGEGTGELFF.

The chain links TRBV6-5 to TRBJ1-2; 7 bases line up with TRBD1. Germline trimming cut 5 bases from V and 3 bases from J; bases unmatched to any gene: 6. The CDR3 contains 14 residues. Germline V gene sequence: CDR1 MNHEY, CDR2 SVGAGI. CDR3 DNA sequence: TGTGCCAGCAGTACCACAGGGGCTGACTATGGCTACACCTTC. It yields the protein CASSTTGADYGYTF.

CDR3 protein: CASSFIAGNTGELFF. The CDR3 DNA reads TGTGCCAGCAGCTTTATAGCGGGTAACACCGGGGAGCTGTTTTTT. The chain has TRBV7-9 and TRBJ2-2, with 7 bases matching TRBD2. Germline V gene lookup returns CDR1 SEHNR and CDR2 FQNEAQ (reference sequence). This CDR3 is built from 15 residues. V lost 3 bases, J lost 2 bases, and 3 bases stayed unmatched.

This clone is deemed medium-sized by its frequency. V and J are TRBV7-6 and TRBJ2-1; 7 positions agree with TRBD2. The CDR3 is 16 amino acids. V was clipped by 2 bases and J by 0 bases; unmatched bases: 4. Germline loops: CDR1 SGHVS, CDR2 FNYEAQ. CDR3 DNA: TGTGCCAGCAGCTTAACCGGGGGGAGCTCCTACAATGAGCAGTTCTTC. Protein sequence: CASSLTGGSSYNEQFF.